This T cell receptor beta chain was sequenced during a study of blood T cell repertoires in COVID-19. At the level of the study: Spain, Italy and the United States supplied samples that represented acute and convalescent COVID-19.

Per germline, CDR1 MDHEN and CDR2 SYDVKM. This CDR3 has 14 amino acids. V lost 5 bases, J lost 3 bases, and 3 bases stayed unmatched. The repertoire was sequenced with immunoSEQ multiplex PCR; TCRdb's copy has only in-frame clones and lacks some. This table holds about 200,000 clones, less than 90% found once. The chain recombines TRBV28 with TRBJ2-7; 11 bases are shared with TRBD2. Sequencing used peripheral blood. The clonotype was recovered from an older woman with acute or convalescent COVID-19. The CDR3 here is CASSHTSGSYEQYF. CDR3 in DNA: TGTGCCAGCAGTCATACTAGCGGGAGCTACGAGCAGTACTTC. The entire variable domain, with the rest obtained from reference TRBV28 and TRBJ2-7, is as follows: DVKVTQSSRYLVKRTGEKVFLECVQDMDHENMFWYRQDPGLGLRLIYFSYDVKMKEKGDIPEGYSVSREKKERFSLILESASTNQTSMYLCASSHTSGSYEQYFGPGTRLTVT.